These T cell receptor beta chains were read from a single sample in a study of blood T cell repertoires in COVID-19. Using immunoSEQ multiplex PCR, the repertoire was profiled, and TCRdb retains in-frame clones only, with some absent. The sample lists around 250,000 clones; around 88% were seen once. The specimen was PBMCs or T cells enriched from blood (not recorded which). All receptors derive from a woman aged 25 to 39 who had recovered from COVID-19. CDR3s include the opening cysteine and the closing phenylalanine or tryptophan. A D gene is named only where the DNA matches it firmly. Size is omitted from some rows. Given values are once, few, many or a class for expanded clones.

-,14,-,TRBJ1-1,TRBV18,CASSPREGNTEAFF,TGTGCCAGCTCACCACGGGAGGGGAACACTGAAGCTTTCTTT
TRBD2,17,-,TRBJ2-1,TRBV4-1,CASSQDPTSGAYNEQFF,TGCGCCAGCAGCCAAGACCCGACTAGCGGGGCCTACAATGAGCAGTTCTTC
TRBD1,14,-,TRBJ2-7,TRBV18,CASSRSGTGGEQYF,TGTGCCAGCTCACGATCCGGGACAGGGGGCGAGCAGTACTTC
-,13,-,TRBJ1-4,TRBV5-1,CASSLGSIEKLFF,TGCGCCAGCAGCTTGGGGTCTATTGAAAAACTGTTTTTT
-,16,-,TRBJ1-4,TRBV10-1,CASSESRKTTNEKLFF,TGCGCCAGCAGTGAGTCGCGTAAGACAACTAATGAAAAACTGTTTTTT
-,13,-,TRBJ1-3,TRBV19,CATHTGSGNTIYF,TGTGCCACGCATACAGGCTCTGGAAACACCATATATTTT
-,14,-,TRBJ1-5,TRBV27,CASSFGGIGQPQHF,TGTGCCAGCAGTTTCGGGGGAATCGGTCAGCCCCAGCATTTT
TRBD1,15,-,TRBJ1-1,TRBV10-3,CAISETTDRATEAFF,TGTGCCATCAGTGAAACAACGGACAGGGCGACTGAAGCTTTCTTT
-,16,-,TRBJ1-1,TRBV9,CASSVGAFKRGTEAFF,TGTGCCAGCAGCGTAGGGGCCTTCAAGCGGGGCACTGAAGCTTTCTTT
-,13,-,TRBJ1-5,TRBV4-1,CASSQDRGQPQHF,TGCGCCAGCAGCCAAGATAGGGGTCAGCCCCAGCATTTT
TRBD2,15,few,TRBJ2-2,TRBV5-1,CASRGLAGAAGELFF,TGCGCCAGCCGAGGACTAGCGGGAGCTGCGGGGGAGCTGTTTTTT
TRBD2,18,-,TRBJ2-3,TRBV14,CASSLGVTSGRFTDTQYF,TGTGCCAGCAGCCTAGGAGTTACTAGCGGGAGATTTACGGATACGCAGTATTTT
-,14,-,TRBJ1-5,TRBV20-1,CSASWGGRTQPQHF,TGCAGTGCTAGTTGGGGGGGCAGGACCCAGCCCCAGCATTTT
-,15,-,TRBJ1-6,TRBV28,CASSSPSGSDSPLHF,TGTGCCAGCAGTTCCCCGTCGGGGTCGGATTCACCCCTCCACTTT
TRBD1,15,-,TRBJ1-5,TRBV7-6,CASSLLGGAGQPQHF,TGTGCCAGCAGCTTACTAGGGGGCGCAGGCCAGCCCCAGCATTTT
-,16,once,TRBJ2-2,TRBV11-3,CASSLGGGGYPGELFF,TGTGCCAGCAGCTTAGGTGGAGGGGGCTATCCCGGGGAGCTGTTTTTT
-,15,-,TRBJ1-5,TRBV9,CASSEQGWSNQPQHF,TGTGCCAGCAGCGAACAGGGATGGAGCAATCAGCCCCAGCATTTT
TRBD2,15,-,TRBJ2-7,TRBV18,CASSPSGRRGYEQYF,TGTGCCAGCTCACCAAGCGGGAGAAGGGGCTACGAGCAGTACTTC
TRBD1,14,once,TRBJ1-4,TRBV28,CASSPGTGVEKLFF,TGTGCCAGCAGTCCGGGGACAGGGGTCGAAAAACTGTTTTTT
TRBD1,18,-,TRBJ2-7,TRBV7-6,CASSAGGQGEFFSYEQYF,TGTGCCAGCAGCGCAGGGGGACAGGGTGAATTTTTCTCCTACGAGCAGTACTTC
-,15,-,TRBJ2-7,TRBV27,CASSFAAGVVGEQYF,TGTGCCAGCAGTTTCGCGGCAGGGGTTGTGGGGGAGCAGTACTTC
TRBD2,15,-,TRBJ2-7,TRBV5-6,CASSSGLAGGQAQYF,TGTGCCAGCAGCTCGGGACTAGCGGGAGGGCAGGCGCAGTACTTC
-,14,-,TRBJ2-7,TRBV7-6,CASSATGTTYEQYF,TGTGCCAGCAGCGCCACCGGGACAACCTACGAGCAGTACTTC
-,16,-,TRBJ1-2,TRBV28,CASSFLGAQLNYGYTF,TGTGCCAGCAGTTTCCTGGGGGCGCAGCTTAACTATGGCTACACCTTC
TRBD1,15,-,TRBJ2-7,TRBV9,CASSGEGQGFNEQYF,TGTGCCAGCAGCGGAGAGGGACAGGGGTTCAACGAGCAGTACTTC
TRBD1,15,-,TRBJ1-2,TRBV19,CASSIRQGRNYGYTF,TGTGCCAGTAGTATACGACAGGGGAGGAACTATGGCTACACCTTC
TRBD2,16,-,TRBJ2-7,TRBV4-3,CASSRSLAERAYEQYF,TGCGCCAGCAGCCGTTCCCTAGCGGAGCGGGCCTACGAGCAGTACTTC
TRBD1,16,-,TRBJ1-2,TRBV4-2,CASSQSLPDRASGYTF,TGTGCCAGCAGCCAATCGCTTCCCGACAGGGCGAGCGGCTACACCTTC
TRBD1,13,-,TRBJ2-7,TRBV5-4,CASSSGTQGMEYF,TGTGCCAGCAGCTCCGGGACACAGGGGATGGAGTACTTC
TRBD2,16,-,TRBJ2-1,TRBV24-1,CATSDLAGGSYNEQFF,TGTGCCACCAGTGATTTGGCGGGAGGCTCCTACAATGAGCAGTTCTTC
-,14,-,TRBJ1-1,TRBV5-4,CASSFSPADTEAFF,TGTGCCAGCAGCTTTAGCCCGGCGGACACTGAAGCTTTCTTT
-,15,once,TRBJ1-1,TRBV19,CASSIAGTLNTEAFF,TGTGCCAGTAGTATAGCCGGGACACTAAACACTGAAGCTTTCTTT
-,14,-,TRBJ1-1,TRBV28,CASSLVRSSSVAFF,TGTGCCAGCAGTTTGGTCCGATCCTCGAGCGTAGCTTTCTTT
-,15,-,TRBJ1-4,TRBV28,CASSIPTGSNEKLFF,TGTGCCAGCAGTATCCCAACAGGATCTAATGAAAAACTGTTTTTT
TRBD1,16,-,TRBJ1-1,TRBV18,CASSQSLGQVNTEAFF,TGTGCCAGCTCACAATCCCTTGGACAGGTGAACACTGAAGCTTTCTTT
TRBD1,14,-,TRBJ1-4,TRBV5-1,CASSLAGTDEKLFF,TGCGCCAGCAGCTTGGCAGGGACAGATGAAAAACTGTTTTTT
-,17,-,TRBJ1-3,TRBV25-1,CASSEYTNRDPGNTIYF,TGTGCCAGCAGTGAATATACCAACAGGGACCCCGGAAACACCATATATTTT
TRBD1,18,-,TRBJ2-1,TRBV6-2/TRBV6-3,CASSSPGTAGLSYNEQFF,TGTGCCAGCAGTTCCCCCGGGACAGCCGGATTAAGCTACAATGAGCAGTTCTTC
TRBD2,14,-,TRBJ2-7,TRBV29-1,CSARASGGTYEQYF,TGCAGCGCTCGCGCTAGCGGGGGCACCTACGAGCAGTACTTC
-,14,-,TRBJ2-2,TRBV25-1,CASSEYSPNGELFF,TGTGCCAGCAGTGAATACAGTCCGAACGGGGAGCTGTTTTTT
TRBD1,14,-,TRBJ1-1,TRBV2,CASSARTGNTEAFF,TGTGCCAGCAGCGCCCGGACAGGGAACACTGAAGCTTTCTTT
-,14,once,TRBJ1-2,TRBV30,CAWSAPGQGYGYTF,TGTGCCTGGAGTGCCCCCGGACAAGGGTATGGCTACACCTTC
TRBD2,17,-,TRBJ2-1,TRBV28,CASSFEWGLQTYNEQFF,TGTGCCAGCAGTTTTGAGTGGGGACTACAAACGTACAATGAGCAGTTCTTC
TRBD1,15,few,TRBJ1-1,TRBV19,CASSTTGGIDTEAFF,TGTGCCAGTAGTACAACAGGGGGCATTGACACTGAAGCTTTCTTT
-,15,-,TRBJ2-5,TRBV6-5,CASSYSPGTQETQYF,TGTGCCAGCAGTTACTCCCCCGGGACACAAGAGACCCAGTACTTC
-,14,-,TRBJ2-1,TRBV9,CASSGSRGSNEQFF,TGTGCCAGCAGCGGGAGTAGGGGGAGCAATGAGCAGTTCTTC
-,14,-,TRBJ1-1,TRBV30,CAWSVNRESTEAFF,TGTGCCTGGAGTGTTAACAGGGAGTCCACTGAAGCTTTCTTT
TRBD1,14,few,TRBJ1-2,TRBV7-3,CASSSTGTGAGYTF,TGTGCCAGCAGCTCCACCGGGACAGGGGCTGGCTACACCTTC
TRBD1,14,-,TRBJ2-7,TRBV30,CAWSATGFSYEQYF,TGTGCCTGGAGCGCGACAGGGTTCTCCTACGAGCAGTACTTC
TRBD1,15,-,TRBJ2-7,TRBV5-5,CASSLDGQGGYEQYF,TGTGCCAGCAGCTTGGACGGACAGGGAGGCTACGAGCAGTACTTC
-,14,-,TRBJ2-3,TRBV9,CASSSRTIPDTQYF,TGTGCCAGCAGCTCCCGGACTATACCAGATACGCAGTATTTT
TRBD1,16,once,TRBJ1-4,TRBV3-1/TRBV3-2,CASTPGRQGAGEKLFF,TGTGCCAGCACCCCTGGCCGGCAGGGGGCCGGTGAAAAACTGTTTTTT
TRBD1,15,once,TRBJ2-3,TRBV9,CASSGSLQGTDTQYF,TGTGCCAGCAGCGGATCCTTACAGGGGACAGATACGCAGTATTTT